This T cell receptor (beta chain) came from a study of cytomegalovirus exposure and HLA in healthy donors (dated by TCRdb to 2017 to 2019). Context from the whole study: An earlier analysis of approximately 550 of the donors reported approximately 290 Gb of sequence data and 117 million unique TCR beta sequences from about 180 million T cells. An early release that covered roughly 600 HLA-typed donors contained approximately 300 gigabases of sequencing data and some 87 million unique TCR sequences. Of the roughly 400 genotyped donors, around 81% fell in the genetic ancestry cluster associated with self-reported Caucasian donors. The aim of the study was to test whether cataloging public T cell receptors could identify signatures of past pathogen exposure. The study profiled the T cell repertoires of under 850 subjects by immunosequencing and related them to cytomegalovirus serostatus. A separate validation cohort of 100 to 150 different subjects was used in addition to the roughly 720-subject first cohort. To predict cytomegalovirus infection status, the study combined high-throughput TCR immunosequencing, statistical association of individual TCRs with disease status, and machine learning. In a later analysis, previously published TCR beta repertoires from several hundred donors were re-analyzed and high-resolution HLA genotyping was added so that TCR occurrence patterns could be studied. The later analysis used no new phenotypic data to find candidate immune exposures, relying instead on TCR beta sequences and their occurrence across donors. An earlier analysis of nearly 600 of the donors applied high-throughput TCR beta sequencing to assess whether each TCR beta V gene segment acted as functional or pseudogenic. Donor age, sex, ethnicity and CMV serostatus were compiled alongside the repertoire data. In a later genetic analysis, genome-wide SNP genotypes for about three fifths of the roughly 670 donors were used, and that subset was treated as a discovery cohort. Every discovery cohort repertoire had been produced on one sequencing platform. Class I and class II HLA loci were covered by the typing at four-digit resolution. Typing coverage varied by locus: 629-630 donors for A, B, C, DRB1 and DQB1; approximately 520 for DQA1; more than 600 for DPA1; fewer than 480 for DPB1. Because of strong linkage in the cohort, a handful of DR-DQ haplotypes were treated as single units for association and clustering. Across 300 to 500 genotyped donors of the cohort, an average of approximately 240,000 unique TCR beta nucleotide sequences per donor were sequenced, and 15% to 20% of those sequences were non-productive.

The cohort was made up of around 720 healthy bone marrow donors. At the time of sampling, every cohort member was nominally healthy, though immune exposures that went unrecorded were likely present. The donor was CMV seronegative and belonged to the group of over 300 seronegative cohort members. A peripheral blood sample was collected from each donor, and TCR beta sequencing was performed on peripheral blood mononuclear cells. Genomic DNA was extracted from the blood cell samples with the Qiagen DNeasy Blood Extraction Kit. Spanning cysteine to phenylalanine, the CDR3 consists of 14 amino acids. The kept DNA is CDR3 alone, 42 bases in frame from the first base. V was cut back by 5 bases and J by 6 bases, leaving a gap of 16 bases between them. CDR1 and CDR2, looked up from the germline V gene, are SGHVS and FQNEAQ. On the study overall, not on this receptor specifically: When HLA alleles, especially DR and DQ, strongly co-occurred, attributing TCR associations to individual alleles was difficult. The classifier was reported to diagnose cytomegalovirus status with high specificity and sensitivity in both the original and validation cohorts. According to a later analysis, most CMV-associated TCR beta chains appeared to be HLA-restricted, and the HLA associations seemed to be driven largely by CMV exposure. Because some donors lacked HLA typing at each locus, the association tests relied only on the typed subset. A few of the identified cytomegalovirus-associated TCR beta chains were confirmed in vitro to be specific for cytomegalovirus antigens. According to a later genetic analysis, donors in an Asian-associated ancestry cluster had fewer N-insertions in productive TCRs than the approximately 650-donor mean. In a later genetic analysis, a missense DCLRE1C variant was associated with V-gene and J-gene trimming of TCR beta chains, and the association was replicated in an independent cohort. A further reported finding was that TCR beta sequences accurately predicted the HLA-A and HLA-B alleles for most subjects in the first cohort. Sequencing depth was assumed to be roughly uniform across donors in the presence/absence analyses, though that assumption may not hold. In a later analysis, HLA-associated TCR beta chains were found to be more clonally expanded and to have lower generation probabilities than equally common non-associated chains. Seventeen rarely observed V segments, including chromosome 9 orphons, were excluded from the earlier analysis of approximately 600 of the donors because counts were too low. It was suggested by the authors that the approach could potentially be generalized to other disease states and immunological phenotypes. Linkage disequilibrium might explain the correlated functional status among segregating V segments, but an unknown experimental factor could not be ruled out. Only TCR beta chains were sequenced in this cohort, and the absence of alpha or paired-chain data limited detectable features. The study listed 150 to 200 TCR beta chains as associated with cytomegalovirus. Because the 87-base-pair reads could not distinguish some IMGT-functional V segments, including TRBV6-2 and TRBV6-3, those segments were excluded. A cluster of highly shared sequence variants was judged likely to represent a technical artifact of the sequencing pipeline. Immune exposure information for the cohort was limited to CMV serostatus. In a later analysis, several top co-occurrence clusters were reported to appear linked to parvovirus B19, influenza, CMV and Epstein-Barr virus. In an earlier analysis of 587 of the donors, most TCR beta V segments appeared in productive rearrangements about 90% or about 30% of the time, broadly matching IMGT annotations. Most TCR sequences were seen in very few donors, while some public TCRs were found in many individuals. A later analysis found that TCR association rates varied across HLA loci, with DRB1 alleles showing the most associated TCRs and HLA-C alleles the fewest. Specific HLA alleles were associated with more than 15,000 TCR beta sequences at a false discovery rate of 0.05 in a later analysis.

The library was obtained by the immunoSEQ multiplex PCR assay. A mixture of 60 forward primers for TCR Vbeta segments and 13 reverse primers for TCR Jbeta segments was used in the multiplex PCR. The CDR3 region of rearranged TCR beta genes was amplified from genomic DNA by a multiplex PCR assay. On the Illumina HiSeq System, the amplified TCR beta libraries were sequenced as 87-base-pair reads. Concerning the study's data processing: Across the roughly 640 repertoires, a later analysis counted 80 million or so unique TCR beta chains, some 11 million of which were shared by at least two donors. Raw reads were error-corrected and collapsed into unique sequences with a nearest-neighbor algorithm that merged closely related sequences to remove PCR and sequencing errors. To assign V, D and J gene segments, CDR3 sequences were aligned to IMGT reference sequences. For a sequence to be retained, a match of at least six nucleotides to both a V gene segment and a J gene segment was required. Rearrangements were classified as productive when the CDR3 lacked stop codons and remained in frame with V and J, and all other rearrangements were classified as non-productive. Following IMGT convention, CDR3 was defined as the stretch from the second conserved V-encoded cysteine up to the conserved J-encoded phenylalanine. The earlier analysis of some 600 of the donors excluded sequences that lacked an unambiguous match to a single V gene segment. An earlier analysis of fewer than 750 of the donors classified V segments as functional when productive rearrangements were above 56.7% and as segregating when the standard deviation between donors was above 5%. A statistical classification framework was developed to diagnose cytomegalovirus status using the catalog of TCR beta chain sequences. A later analysis assigned V and J genes by comparing TCR nucleotide sequences with IMGT/GENE-DB human TR gene sequences. A later analysis assigned CDR3 sequences and most-parsimonious VDJ recombination scenarios with the TCRdist pipeline. In a later analysis, each TCR beta chain was defined by its CDR3 amino acid sequence together with its V-gene family, and reads lacking a unique V-gene family were excluded. In a later analysis, 500 to 650 highly shared, low-generation-probability nucleotide sequences were removed to address suspected cross-contamination and a sequencing artifact. In a later analysis, a clonal expansion index was calculated for each public chain from normalized within-repertoire ranks of inferred template counts. In a later analysis, generation probabilities were computed using a VDJ recombination model fitted to out-of-frame rearrangements, and the results were checked against IGoR. In a later analysis, hypergeometric tests were used to score TCR-TCR, TCR-HLA and TCR-CMV co-occurrence, with a repertoire-size bias correction applied to TCR pairs. To estimate false discovery rates, a later analysis permuted the HLA or CMV assignments 20 times. In a later analysis, co-occurring TCRs were grouped with DBSCAN, and TCRdist sequence similarity was added when clustering was performed within HLA-allele-positive subsets. Co-occurrence clustering excluded repertoires with fewer than 30,000 or more than 120,000 public chains, plus five with anomalous nucleotide sharing. In TCRdb, the immuneACCESS table is reduced to in-frame sequences with V and J assigned. These tables do not hold every clone; where another copy was compared, an unresolved V gene accounts for under half, and the others remain unexplained. V and J calls plus clone size are reproduced from that table; the DNA served to infer D and trimming. This sample lists roughly 100,000 clones; 75% to 85% were detected once. The ten biggest clones cover 5% to 6.5% of the sample.

On this clone itself: This clone's antigen is unknown. No base quality information exists; no much larger clone differs at one position.

The sequence was obtained from a man between 18 and 29 years old in good health and CMV-seronegative. Sequenced material: PBMCs. The rearranged chain carries TRBV7-8 and TRBJ1-1; TRBD1 is a weak D gene call, 5 bases matching. This receptor has the CDR3 CASSRGEGFSEAFF. The nucleotide sequence is given as TGTGCCAGCAGCCGGGGGGAAGGTTTCTCTGAAGCTTTCTTT.